The 9 T cell receptor beta chains reported below all come from one sample, sequenced in a study of blood T cell repertoires in COVID-19. TCRdb's copy holds only in-frame clones and misses some; the assay was immunoSEQ multiplex PCR. The table has about 150,000 clones, roughly 84% seen once. The specimen was peripheral blood. The source of these receptors is a woman aged 55-70 years with COVID-19, enrolled during active disease.

This clone was seen only a few times. This sequence joins TRBV7-9 and TRBJ1-3; D is unclear. V was shortened by 4 bases and J by 2 bases, with 15 bases between the two germline ends. The CDR3 runs 16 residues. Germline V gene data show CDR1 as SEHNR and CDR2 as FQNEAQ (reference sequence). This CDR3 is CASSSSSGFTGNTIYF. The CDR3, as DNA: TGTGCCAGCAGCTCGTCCTCAGGATTTACTGGAAACACCATATATTTT.

Remarks on this clone: One junction end disagrees with the germline gene, perhaps due to a read error. This chain connects TRBV19 to TRBJ1-1, with D perhaps matching TRBD1 (6 bases). The CDR3 spans 13 residues. Germline V gene lookup returns CDR1 LNHDA and CDR2 SQIVND (reference sequence). Written as DNA, the CDR3 is TGTGCCAGTAGTGCCCGGACAGACACGGAAGCTTTCTTT. Its protein is CASSARTDTEAFF.

This clone was counted only a few times. The rearrangement joins TRBV6-5 to TRBJ1-2, with unresolved D. Trimming left V 2 bases short and J 5 bases short, with 9 bases between. The CDR3 loop spans 13 amino acids. Germline assignment: CDR1 MNHEY and CDR2 SVGAGI. This chain's CDR3 is CASSYQSSYGYTF. DNA for the CDR3: TGTGCCAGCAGTTACCAGTCCTCTTATGGCTACACCTTC.

The CDR3 protein is CASSLGLRESTDTQYF. For the CDR3, the DNA is TGTGCCAGCAGCTTAGGCCTCCGGGAAAGCACAGATACGCAGTATTTT. The chain has TRBV7-6 and TRBJ2-3; weak D call: TRBD2 (5 bases). The germline gives CDR1 SGHVS, CDR2 FNYEAQ. V was shortened by 1 base and J by 0 bases, with 11 bases between the two germline ends. The CDR3 has 16 residues.

The chain recombines TRBV6-6 with TRBJ1-2; D is perhaps TRBD1 (5 bases). Germline-derived CDR1 and CDR2 are MNHNY and SVGAGI (reference sequence). V lost 8 bases and J 3 bases, leaving 16 bases between the germline ends. The CDR3 consists of 14 residues. CDR3 sequence (DNA): TGTGCCAGCCTTATCATGGGAGGGGACTATGGCTACACCTTC. Translating gives CASLIMGGDYGYTF.

J is TRBJ2-5 and V is TRBV5-1; D may be TRBD2 (5 bases). Germline-derived CDR1 and CDR2 are SGHRS and YFSETQ. Trimming left V 4 bases short and J 8 bases short, with 12 bases between. The length of the CDR3 is 12 residues. This chain's CDR3 is CASSPAGETQYF. Written as DNA, the CDR3 is TGCGCCAGCAGCCCCGCCGGGGAAACCCAGTACTTC. Looking up the rest from reference TRBV5-1 and TRBJ2-5 gives the full variable domain: KAGVTQTPRYLIKTRGQQVTLSCSPISGHRSVSWYQQTPGQGLQFLFEYFSETQRNKGNFPGRFSGRQFSNSRSEMNVSTLELGDSALYLCASSPAGETQYFGPGTRLLVL.

The chain is built from TRBV6-5 and TRBJ2-7, with 7 nucleotides matching TRBD2. This CDR3 comprises 14 residues. The trim removed 11 bases at V and 0 bases at J, leaving 10 bases unmatched. Per germline, CDR1 MNHEY and CDR2 SVGAGI. CDR3 region: CAAGAALDSYEQYF. The CDR3 DNA follows: TGTGCCGCGGGAGCCGCGCTAGACTCCTACGAGCAGTACTTC.

V gene TRBV19 combines with J gene TRBJ2-1, with TRBD1 matching 9 bases. The V gene's germline CDR1 is LNHDA and CDR2 SQIVND (reference sequence). CDR3 length: 13 residues. V was pared by 1 base and J by 10 bases, with 2 bases of the junction left unmatched. The CDR3 loop is CASSIATGGEQFF. In nucleotides, the CDR3 is TGTGCCAGTAGTATAGCTACAGGGGGCGAGCAGTTCTTC.

This clone was counted only a few times. The rearrangement links TRBV13 to TRBJ1-2; D is possibly TRBD1 (6 bases). Trimming shortened V by 7 bases and J by 7 bases, and 16 bases separated the two germline ends. Germline assignment: CDR1 PRHDT and CDR2 FYEKMQ (reference sequence). The CDR3 loop spans 13 amino acids. CDR3 loop: CASTEGGAGGYTF. The CDR3 DNA is TGTGCCAGCACCGAAGGGGGGGCGGGTGGCTACACCTTC.